This T cell receptor (beta chain) was profiled in a study of blood T cell repertoires in COVID-19. Whole-study context: Sources were T cells, B-cell-depleted T cells, or PBMCs; the material itself was cDNA or gDNA.

Per the authors' pipeline: Reference gene primers were amplified, and this amplification served to estimate nucleated cell counts. Profiling relied on immunoSEQ multiplex PCR, and the TCRdb table lists in-frame clones only, not all of them. V, J and clone size reflect that table, while D and trimming were determined from the DNA. The table has tens of thousands of clones, around 75% seen once. Looked up from germline, CDR1 is SGHAT and CDR2 is FQNNGV. This CDR3 has 16 amino acids. Losses at the gene ends were 8 bases for V and 3 bases for J; bases not matched to a gene: 14. The sequence was collected from a woman aged 80 or over with active or convalescent COVID-19. The rearrangement uses TRBV11-2 and TRBJ2-3, with TRBD2 identical over 7 bases. The material sequenced was peripheral blood. The CDR3 coding sequence is TGTGCCAGCCAAAGGGGCGGGAGTAGGGTGACAGATACGCAGTATTTT. Residues: CASQRGGSRVTDTQYF.